This is a list of T cell receptor beta chains from one sample in a study of blood T cell repertoires in COVID-19. The protocol was immunoSEQ multiplex PCR, while the TCRdb copy is restricted to in-frame clones and leaves out a portion. The data contain approximately 180,000 clones, about 84% of them singletons. Material for sequencing was peripheral blood. Receptors were obtained from a person aged 65-85 years with COVID-19, enrolled during active disease. The CDR3 runs from the conserved cysteine through the conserved F or W. D genes are given only for firm matches. The size entry is marked missing in some rows and otherwise reads once, few, many or a size class.

j_call	v_call	clone_size	d_call	cdr3_aa	cdr3_nt
TRBJ1-2	TRBV19	-	TRBD1	CASSLGQANYGYTF	TGTGCCAGTAGTCTCGGACAGGCAAACTATGGCTACACCTTC
TRBJ2-7	TRBV5-4	-	-	CASRFESGQGVGEQYF	TGTGCCAGCAGATTCGAGAGCGGGCAGGGAGTAGGCGAGCAGTACTTC
TRBJ2-3	TRBV7-6	-	TRBD2	CASSLRTSGGTDTQYF	TGTGCCAGCAGCTTACGGACTAGCGGGGGCACAGATACGCAGTATTTT
TRBJ2-1	TRBV27	-	TRBD2	CASSTPTSWGVNEQFF	TGTGCCAGCAGTACCCCGACTAGCTGGGGGGTCAATGAGCAGTTCTTC
TRBJ2-3	TRBV5-1	-	-	CASSLELAEFTDTQYF	TGCGCCAGCAGCTTGGAGTTGGCTGAATTCACAGATACGCAGTATTTT
TRBJ2-7	TRBV21-1	-	-	CASSRRGSSYEQYF	TGTGCCAGCAGCAGGAGGGGATCCTCCTACGAGCAGTACTTC
TRBJ2-7	TRBV10-3	-	-	CAISEPPSSGGQYF	TGTGCCATCAGTGAACCGCCCTCTTCCGGGGGGCAGTACTTC
TRBJ2-1	TRBV4-1	once	-	CASSQAETYNEQFF	TGCGCCAGCAGCCAGGCTGAAACCTACAATGAGCAGTTCTTC
TRBJ1-1	TRBV11-2	-	-	CASSLSLRSTEAFF	TGTGCCAGCAGCCTGTCTCTCCGGAGCACTGAAGCTTTCTTT
TRBJ1-6	TRBV28	once	-	CASSIQQGGGSPLHF	TGTGCCAGCAGTATCCAACAGGGTGGGGGTTCACCCCTCCACTTT
TRBJ1-3	TRBV7-2	many	-	CASSPAAGAGNTIYF	TGTGCCAGCAGCCCGGCGGCGGGGGCTGGAAACACCATATATTTT
TRBJ1-4	TRBV7-2	-	-	CASSPLGGGGREKLFF	TGTGCCAGCAGCCCGCTTGGCGGGGGGGGTCGGGAAAAACTGTTTTTT
TRBJ2-5	TRBV30	-	TRBD1	CAWMQGYGTGETQYF	TGTGCCTGGATGCAAGGCTACGGGACAGGAGAGACCCAGTACTTC
TRBJ2-5	TRBV5-1	-	-	CASSLTPGAYQETQYF	TGCGCCAGCAGCTTGACGCCAGGGGCCTACCAAGAGACCCAGTACTTC
TRBJ1-2	TRBV12-3/TRBV12-4	-	-	CASSGGGEGYTF	TGTGCCAGCAGTGGCGGCGGGGAAGGCTACACCTTC
TRBJ1-5	TRBV28	once	-	CASSLTGEHQPQHF	TGTGCCAGCAGCCTAACAGGAGAGCATCAGCCCCAGCATTTT
TRBJ1-6	TRBV13	-	-	CASSPGGSYNSPLHF	TGTGCCAGCAGCCCAGGAGGATCCTATAATTCACCCCTCCACTTT